This T cell receptor beta chain is from a study of identical twins. Study-wide findings and caveats: Findings depended on cross-sectional statistics rather than tracking the same donors.

Turning to this clonotype: The antigen is not known.

Template switching added a universal primer binding site, and final cDNA carried unique molecular identifiers. TCRdb independently ran MiXCR on the 5' RACE reads; one entry per CDR3 protein. The repertoire holds more than 600,000 distinct CDR3 sequences, with 15% to 20% as singletons. This sample also belongs to another study, concerning T cells expressing NK-cell markers. That paper notes: It was sorted CD3+CD56-NKG2C+, CD3+CD56+NKG2C- and CD3+CD56+NKG2C+ T cells that provided the TCR beta repertoires.

This clonotype originated in a woman under 30 in good health. Sequencing input: PBMCs.

CDR3 region: CASSLETPNTGELFF. For the CDR3, the DNA is TGCGCCAGCAGCTTGGAGACACCTAACACCGGGGAGCTGTTTTTT. V and J are TRBV5-1 and TRBJ2-2; no clear D. Per germline, CDR1 SGHRS and CDR2 YFSETQ. The CDR3 has 15 residues. V was pared by 0 bases and J by 2 bases, with 8 bases between.